Here is one T cell receptor beta chain with its context. The target antigen is unknown. The source of the sample is a study of T cell responses to AZD1222 COVID-19 vaccine. Germline trimming cut 2 bases from V and 0 bases from J; bases unmatched to any gene: 2. From germline, CDR1 is SGHTA and CDR2 FQGNSA. The length of the CDR3 is 16 residues. Sequencing was performed with immunoSEQ multiplex PCR; in TCRdb, only in-frame clones are kept and a portion is missing. This table holds about 66,000 clones, more than 75% found once. Overall study findings and caveats: Scientists sampled the repertoires only once the peak T cell response had passed. At baseline, seropositivity was found in only a handful of AZD1222 recipients. Epitopes outside B.1.351 and B.1.1.7 mutated regions reportedly drew nearly half of spike TCRs.

This sequence was found in an adult in good health. The chain combines TRBV7-2 with TRBJ2-7; 12 positions agree with TRBD1. The input for sequencing was peripheral blood, taken on day 0 of AZD1222 vaccination. CDR3 sequence: CASSLLGQGASYEQYF. Here the CDR3 DNA reads TGTGCCAGCAGCTTACTGGGACAGGGGGCCTCCTACGAGCAGTACTTC.